This TCR beta chain was captured by sequencing in a study of shared clonotypes between healthy human individuals. General study results and limits: Sorted-subset sequencing was shown by rarefaction to be incomplete despite large depth. Sequencing depth was expected to affect clonotype sharing among donors.

Samples underwent the assay at deep level. The method was immunoSEQ multiplex PCR; TCRdb's version includes in-frame clones alone and lacks a portion of them. The profile shows about 2.3 million clones, around 90% of them singletons. As concerns this clone: Its specificity is unknown.

Donors included only healthy HIV-negative adults lacking recent acute infections or vaccinations. Sequenced input: naive CD4+ T cells from PBMCs. Subset indicated: CD45RA+ positively selected. The TCR sequence derives from a man in his late teens or twenties in good health. Some clones in this sample may be carry-over from other donors' samples.

The CDR3 DNA reads TGTGCCAGCAGTGAGGCAGGGCCTTTCCAAGAGACCCAGTACTTC. Encoded protein: CASSEAGPFQETQYF. The chain employs TRBV25-1 and TRBJ2-5, with D perhaps matching TRBD1 (5 bases). Trimming pared 3 bases from V and 1 base from J, leaving 12 bases between. Germline values: CDR1 MGHDK, CDR2 SYGVNS. The CDR3 contains 15 residues.